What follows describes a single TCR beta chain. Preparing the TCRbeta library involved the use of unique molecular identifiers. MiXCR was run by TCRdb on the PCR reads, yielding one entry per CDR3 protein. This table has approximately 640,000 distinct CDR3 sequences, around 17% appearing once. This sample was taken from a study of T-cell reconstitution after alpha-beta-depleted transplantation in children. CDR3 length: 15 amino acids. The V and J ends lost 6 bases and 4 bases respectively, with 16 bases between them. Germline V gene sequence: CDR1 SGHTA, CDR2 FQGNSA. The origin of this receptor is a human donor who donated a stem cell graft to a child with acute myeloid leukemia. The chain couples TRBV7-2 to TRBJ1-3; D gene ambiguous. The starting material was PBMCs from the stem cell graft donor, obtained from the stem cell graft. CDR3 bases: TGTGCCAGCAGTTACCCGCGGCCGGAGGGAAACACCATATATTTT. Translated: CASSYPRPEGNTIYF.